These T cell receptor beta chains were read from a single sample in a study of cytomegalovirus exposure and HLA in healthy donors. Some clones are missing from TCRdb's copy, which holds only in-frame ones; the method was immunoSEQ multiplex PCR. The repertoire holds approximately 100,000 clones, with more than 60% as singletons. Sequencing used PBMCs. Every receptor here comes from a man in his 60s in good health and CMV-seropositive. CDR3s include the opening cysteine and the closing phenylalanine or tryptophan. D genes are given only for firm matches. Some rows have no size entry. The others give once, few or many, or a class for an expanded clone.

j_call: TRBJ2-7; d_call: -; v_call: TRBV9; clone_size: -; cdr3_nt: TGTGCCGGCAGCGTAGCAACGACTATTGGCGAGCAGTACTTC; cdr3_aa: CAGSVATTIGEQYF
j_call: TRBJ2-5; d_call: TRBD2; v_call: TRBV5-1; clone_size: -; cdr3_nt: TGCGCCAGCAGCCAACCTAGCGGGGGGACGATGAAAGAGACCCAGTACTTC; cdr3_aa: CASSQPSGGTMKETQYF
j_call: TRBJ2-2; d_call: -; v_call: TRBV19; clone_size: once; cdr3_nt: TGTGCCAGTAGTATCAGAATGCGGGGTAGGACCGGGGAGCTGTTTTTT; cdr3_aa: CASSIRMRGRTGELFF
j_call: TRBJ2-7; d_call: TRBD1; v_call: TRBV10-3; clone_size: -; cdr3_nt: TGTGCCATCAGTGTAGGGACAGGGAAACGAAACGAGCAGTACTTC; cdr3_aa: CAISVGTGKRNEQYF
j_call: TRBJ2-2; d_call: TRBD2; v_call: TRBV7-3; clone_size: -; cdr3_nt: TGTGCCAGCAGCCTAGCGGGCTACCCGGGAACCGGGGAGCTGTTTTTT; cdr3_aa: CASSLAGYPGTGELFF
j_call: TRBJ1-2; d_call: TRBD1; v_call: TRBV30; clone_size: few; cdr3_nt: TGTGCCTCCTCGAGGGGGCCCACATACCATGGCTACACCTTC; cdr3_aa: CASSRGPTYHGYTF
j_call: TRBJ1-2; d_call: -; v_call: TRBV7-3; clone_size: -; cdr3_nt: TGTGCCAGCAGCTTAAAAGTGGCAGCTAACTATGGCTACACCTTC; cdr3_aa: CASSLKVAANYGYTF
j_call: TRBJ1-1; d_call: -; v_call: TRBV7-6; clone_size: -; cdr3_nt: TGTGCCAGCAGCACCGGGGGGCGGACTGAAGCTTTCTTT; cdr3_aa: CASSTGGRTEAFF
j_call: TRBJ2-4; d_call: -; v_call: TRBV15; clone_size: -; cdr3_nt: TGTGCCACCTCCAAGGAGGGCTGGGACATTCAGTACTTC; cdr3_aa: CATSKEGWDIQYF
j_call: TRBJ2-7; d_call: -; v_call: TRBV5-1; clone_size: -; cdr3_nt: TGCGCCAGCAGCACTGGACAGTTTTCCTACGAGCAGTACTTC; cdr3_aa: CASSTGQFSYEQYF
j_call: TRBJ2-7; d_call: -; v_call: TRBV5-4; clone_size: once; cdr3_nt: TGTGCCAGCAGCTTTAAGGGGGGGGCCTTCGGTGAGCAGTACTTC; cdr3_aa: CASSFKGGAFGEQYF
j_call: TRBJ1-1; d_call: -; v_call: TRBV28; clone_size: -; cdr3_nt: TGTGCCAGCAGTTCGACAGGGAACACTGAAGCTTTCTTT; cdr3_aa: CASSSTGNTEAFF
j_call: TRBJ2-7; d_call: TRBD1; v_call: TRBV7-2; clone_size: -; cdr3_nt: TGTGCCAGCAGCCCGGGACAGGGAAGGGTCGAGCAGTACTTC; cdr3_aa: CASSPGQGRVEQYF
j_call: TRBJ1-6; d_call: TRBD1; v_call: TRBV6-5; clone_size: -; cdr3_nt: TGTGCCAGCAGCACCCGGGACAGGGTGAATTCACCCCTCCACTTT; cdr3_aa: CASSTRDRVNSPLHF
j_call: TRBJ2-7; d_call: TRBD2; v_call: TRBV18; clone_size: -; cdr3_nt: TGTGCCAGCTCCCCCACTAGCGCGAGCTCCTACGAGCAGTACTTC; cdr3_aa: CASSPTSASSYEQYF
j_call: TRBJ2-7; d_call: -; v_call: TRBV9; clone_size: -; cdr3_nt: TGTGCCAGCAGCGTAGCTGATGGGGGGTCCCACGAGCAGTACTTC; cdr3_aa: CASSVADGGSHEQYF
j_call: TRBJ2-2; d_call: -; v_call: TRBV7-6; clone_size: -; cdr3_nt: TGTGCCAGCAGCTTAGGGGGCGGCACCGGGGAGCTGTTTTTT; cdr3_aa: CASSLGGGTGELFF
j_call: TRBJ2-2; d_call: TRBD2; v_call: TRBV7-6; clone_size: -; cdr3_nt: TGTGCCAGCATCGGGGGGGCCTCCGGGGAGCTGTTTTTT; cdr3_aa: CASIGGASGELFF
j_call: TRBJ1-1; d_call: -; v_call: TRBV6-6; clone_size: -; cdr3_nt: TGTGCCAGCAGTTACTCCGGGGGTAACACTGAAGCTTTCTTT; cdr3_aa: CASSYSGGNTEAFF
j_call: TRBJ2-3; d_call: TRBD2; v_call: TRBV9; clone_size: -; cdr3_nt: TGTGCCAGCAGCGTAGGATCCAGCGGGGAGACAGATACGCAGTATTTT; cdr3_aa: CASSVGSSGETDTQYF
j_call: TRBJ1-6; d_call: TRBD1; v_call: TRBV4-3; clone_size: -; cdr3_nt: TGCGCCAGCAGCCCGGGACAGGTCAATTCACCCCTCTACTTT; cdr3_aa: CASSPGQVNSPLYF
j_call: TRBJ2-5; d_call: TRBD2; v_call: TRBV2; clone_size: -; cdr3_nt: TGTGCCAGCAGTTCTCGACTAGCCCGACAAGAGACCCAGTACTTC; cdr3_aa: CASSSRLARQETQYF
j_call: TRBJ2-7; d_call: TRBD2; v_call: TRBV2; clone_size: -; cdr3_nt: TGTGCCAGCAGTTCCGACCGGACGGGACTAGCAGGCGAGCAGTACTTC; cdr3_aa: CASSSDRTGLAGEQYF